The sequence of this TCR beta chain was determined in a study of lymphopenia after photon versus proton radiotherapy. Whole-study findings and limits: After lymphocyte nadir, photon-treated repertoires showed oligoclonal expansion, especially CD8+ Temra.

Trimming removed 5 bases at V and 4 bases at J, with 14 bases between. Germline V gene sequence: CDR1 SGHVS, CDR2 FQNEAQ. This CDR3 region has 14 residues. Concerning this clone itself: What it binds is not known.

Some clones are missing from TCRdb's copy, which holds only in-frame ones; the method was immunoSEQ multiplex PCR. This sample has 25,000 to 35,000 clones, with 90% to 95% found just once. The chain is built from TRBV7-8 and TRBJ1-1; perhaps TRBD1 as D (6 bases). This material consisted of peripheral blood, taken from a patient treated with photon-based radiotherapy. The receptor comes from a woman aged 45-60 years with cholangiocarcinoma. The CDR3 region is CASSPRQDSTEAFF. The CDR3 DNA reads as TGTGCCAGCAGCCCTCGACAGGATTCCACTGAAGCTTTCTTT.